This entry features one T cell receptor beta chain sequence. Sequencing used immunoSEQ multiplex PCR; TCRdb keeps in-frame clones, though not all of them. This sample yields some 110,000 clones, of which 82% are seen a single time; 4% to 6% belongs to the top ten. The data derive from a study of T cell responses to AZD1222 COVID-19 vaccine. Specimen: peripheral blood, collected on day 0 of AZD1222 vaccination. The receptor comes from an adult in good health.

The CDR3 DNA is TGCAGCGCCGGGGCCGTACAAGAGACCCAGTACTTC. Translation gives CSAGAVQETQYF. The rearrangement links TRBV29-1 to TRBJ2-5, with D possibly being TRBD1 or TRBD2 (5 bases each). The length of the CDR3 is 12 residues. V lost 7 bases to trimming and J lost 2 bases, with 11 bases between them. CDR1 is SQVTM, CDR2 ANQGSEA, per germline.